The entry that follows covers one T cell receptor beta chain sequence. This sample was taken from a study of blood T cells in healthy people across ages. Combining a sample-barcoded 5' primer with a J-beta primer mix, a second PCR ran for roughly 7 to 12 cycles. TCRdb reanalysed the 5' RACE reads using MiXCR and keeps one entry per CDR3 protein. Here the sample spans about 680,000 distinct CDR3 sequences, about half being singletons. V lost 5 bases, J lost 1 base, and 15 bases lay in between. The CDR3 extends over 15 amino acids. Germline V CDR1 and CDR2: MNHEY, SVGEGT. This sequence joins TRBV6-2 or TRBV6-3 and TRBJ2-7; the D gene is possibly TRBD2 (5 bases). This receptor was obtained from a woman in her sixties or seventies in good health. The sample was blood. The CDR3 DNA follows: TGTGCCAGCAGTCGAACTAGTTCGACGTCCTACGAGCAGTACTTC. Translating it yields CASSRTSSTSYEQYF.